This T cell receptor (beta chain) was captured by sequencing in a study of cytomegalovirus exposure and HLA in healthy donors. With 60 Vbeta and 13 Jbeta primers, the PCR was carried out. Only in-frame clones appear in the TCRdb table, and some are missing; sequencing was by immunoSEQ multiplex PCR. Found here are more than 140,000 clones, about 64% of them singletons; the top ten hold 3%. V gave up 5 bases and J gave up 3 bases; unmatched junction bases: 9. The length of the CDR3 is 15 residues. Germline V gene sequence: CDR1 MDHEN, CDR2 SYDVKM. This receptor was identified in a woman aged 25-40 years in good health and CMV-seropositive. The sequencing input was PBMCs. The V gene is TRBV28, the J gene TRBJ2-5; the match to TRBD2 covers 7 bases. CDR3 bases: TGTGCCAGCAGTCCCCCCGAGCTAGCGGAAGAGACCCAGTACTTC. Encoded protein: CASSPPELAEETQYF.